This passage covers 5 T cell receptor beta chains from one sample sequenced in a study of cytomegalovirus exposure and HLA in healthy donors. Generated by immunoSEQ multiplex PCR, the TCRdb table keeps only in-frame clones and is missing some. The sample has under 400,000 clones, approximately 88% seen once. The specimen sequenced was PBMCs. The receptors here all came from a man aged 25-45 years in good health and CMV-seronegative.

This clone has a handful of counts. The chain recombines TRBV6-5 with TRBJ2-1; 9 bases map to TRBD2. There are 14 residues in the CDR3. The ends lost 4 bases at V and 8 bases at J; junction bases unmatched: 6. Germline V gene data show CDR1 as MNHEY and CDR2 as SVGAGI. CDR3 amino acids: CASSSGTSSDEQFF. CDR3 in DNA: TGTGCCAGCAGTTCCGGGACTAGCTCGGATGAGCAGTTCTTC.

The J gene is TRBJ2-2, the V gene TRBV5-4; 9 bases agree with TRBD2. The length of the CDR3 is 18 residues. Germline CDR1 is SGHNT and CDR2 is YYREEE (reference sequence). Trimming took 3 bases from V and 4 from J; bases not matched to a gene: 13. The CDR3 sequence is CASSSHFNPRGGTGELFF. CDR3 nucleotide sequence: TGTGCCAGCAGCTCGCATTTTAATCCGCGGGGGGGCACCGGGGAGCTGTTTTTT.

This clone was seen a few times. The chain joins TRBV6-7 to TRBJ1-6, with a tentative D call TRBD1 (6 bases). TRBV6-7 is an open reading frame, and its role is uncertain. This CDR3 is 12 amino acids long. V lost 2 bases, J lost 16 bases, and 12 bases lay in between. DNA for the CDR3: TGTGCCAGCAGTTACCCGACAGGCACTCTCCACTTT. Translation: CASSYPTGTLHF.

The V gene is TRBV7-9, the J gene TRBJ2-1; TRBD2 matches 12 bases. CDR3 length equals 19 residues. Germline V gene sequence: CDR1 SEHNR, CDR2 FQNEAQ (reference sequence). V lost 5 bases, J lost 6 bases, and 17 bases stayed unmatched. In DNA form, the CDR3 reads TGTGCCAGCAGCACAGAATCCCGGACTAGCGGGGCCTTGGGCAATGAGCAGTTCTTC. Protein: CASSTESRTSGALGNEQFF. The variable domain in full, with the rest retrieved from reference TRBV7-9 and TRBJ2-1, is DTGVSQNPRHKITKRGQNVTFRCDPISEHNRLYWYRQTLGQGPEFLTYFQNEAQLEKSRLLSDRFSAERPKGSFSTLEIQRTEQGDSAMYLCASSTESRTSGALGNEQFFGPGTRLTVL.

V gene TRBV7-6 combines with J gene TRBJ2-1; 10 bases match TRBD1. Germline values: CDR1 SGHVS, CDR2 FNYEAQ. The CDR3 consists of 14 residues. The V gene end was trimmed by 4 bases and the J gene end by 7 bases; junction bases not matched to a gene: 4. CDR3 DNA sequence: TGTGCCAGCAGCTATCAGGACAGGGGGAATGAGCAGTTCTTC. It is translated as CASSYQDRGNEQFF.